Each of the 6 T cell receptor beta chains below was sequenced from the same sample in a study of Graves' ophthalmopathy and Graves' hyperthyroidism (dated by TCRdb to 2016 to 2019). Sequencing instrument: Illumina HiSeq 2000. For repertoire sequencing, TCR beta CDR3 regions were amplified from RNA transcripts. The first round of RT-PCR was done with HTBI primers and the Qiagen OneStep RT-PCR kit, and was followed by a second round of multiplex PCR, then size selection and purification. TCRdb handled the public reads itself, with Q25 trimming in fastp and clone calling in MiXCR, and kept productive beta chains. Here each entry gathers all rows of one CDR3 protein and keeps the most common genes and DNA. In this sample the table shows almost 750,000 distinct CDR3 sequences, 40% of which occur a single time. About 40% of the sample rests with the top ten. The sample was peripheral blood. These receptor sequences come from an adult man with Graves' ophthalmopathy.

This rearrangement joins TRBV7-9 to TRBJ2-6; D possibly corresponds to TRBD1 (6 bases). V lost 1 base to trimming and J lost 18 bases, with 13 bases between them. Germline V lookup: CDR1 SEHNR, CDR2 FQNEAQ (reference sequence). This CDR3 is 12 amino acids long. In nucleotides, the CDR3 is TGTGCCAGCAGCTTAGGTGGACAGCCAACGACTTTC. This sequence encodes CASSLGGQPTTF.

This clonotype was detected ten times or more. The rearrangement joins TRBV10-3 to TRBJ2-2; D is unresolved. Deletions cut 11 bases from V and 0 bases from J, with 16 bases between. Germline CDR1 reads ENHRY; CDR2 reads SYGVKD. The CDR3 totals 15 residues. The CDR3 sequence is CAVKGPAANTGELFF. The CDR3 nucleotides are TGTGCCGTAAAAGGTCCGGCAGCGAACACCGGGGAGCTGTTTTTT.

This clonotype was recorded a few times. The chain combines TRBV12-3 or TRBV12-4 with TRBJ2-5; D may be TRBD1 or TRBD2 (5 bases each). With 6 bases removed from V and 4 bases from J, the gap between germline ends came to 18 bases. The CDR3 spans 15 residues. CDR3 nucleotide sequence: TGTGCCAGCAGCCAAGGGACCCCTGTGGTAGAGACCCAGTACTTC. This translates into CASSQGTPVVETQYF.

There are many counts of this clonotype. This chain joins TRBV13 and TRBJ2-7; 9 bases agree with TRBD1. Germline values: CDR1 PRHDT, CDR2 FYEKMQ (reference sequence). With V trimmed by 5 bases and J by 6 bases, 5 bases remained unmatched. This CDR3 is built from 13 residues. The CDR3 here is CASSRTGEAEQYF. DNA of the CDR3: TGTGCCAGCAGCAGGACAGGGGAGGCCGAGCAGTACTTC.

V usage is TRBV15 and J usage is TRBJ2-2; 9 nucleotides agree with TRBD1. Germline trimming cut 3 bases from V and 4 bases from J; bases unmatched to any gene: 6. This CDR3 is 16 amino acids long. Looked up from germline, CDR1 is LNHNV and CDR2 is YYDKDF (reference sequence). The DNA for the CDR3 is TGTGCCACCAGCAGCGTCACAGGGGGCCCCACCGGGGAGCTGTTTTTT. This sequence encodes CATSSVTGGPTGELFF.

The chain carries TRBV11-2 and TRBJ2-7; possibly TRBD1 for D (6 bases). V was shortened by 3 bases and J by 3 bases, with 12 bases between the two germline ends. The germline V gene has CDR1 SGHAT and CDR2 FQNNGV. There are 14 residues in the CDR3. CDR3 nucleotide sequence: TGTGCCAGCAGCTTGCGGCAGGGGATCTACGAGCAGTACTTC. As protein: CASSLRQGIYEQYF.